A selection of T cell receptor beta chains follows, all from one sample in a study of blood T cell repertoires in COVID-19. Assay used: immunoSEQ multiplex PCR; TCRdb lists only in-frame clones, some missing. The sample includes 150,000 or so clones, about 81% of them seen just once. Sequenced sample: peripheral blood. These receptors were taken from a woman in her seventies with acute or convalescent COVID-19. Each CDR3 is given with its conserved first and last residue. Each record gives: J gene, clone size, D gene, V gene, CDR3 DNA, CDR3 protein. A D gene is named only where the DNA matches it firmly. Only some rows state a clone size, as once, few, many or a class for expanded clones.

TRBJ2-3 - - TRBV5-4 TGTGCCAGCAGCCAAGACGGGAGACCAGATACGCAGTATTTT CASSQDGRPDTQYF
TRBJ2-5 - TRBD2 TRBV2 TGTGCCAGCAGTGGAAGCCTAGCGGACCAAGAGACCCAGTACTTC CASSGSLADQETQYF
TRBJ1-5 - - TRBV4-3 TGCGCCAGCAGCCAAGGCAGGGCTCGCAATCAGCCCCAGCATTTT CASSQGRARNQPQHF
TRBJ1-1 - - TRBV6-2/TRBV6-3 TGTGCCAGCAGTATCCTCCACAGGGACGTGGACACTGAAGCTTTCTTT CASSILHRDVDTEAFF
TRBJ2-2 - TRBD2 TRBV7-2 TGTGCCAGCAGATCATACACTAGCGGGGGGAACACCGGGGAGCTGTTTTTT CASRSYTSGGNTGELFF
TRBJ2-3 - TRBD2 TRBV4-2 TGTGCCAGCAGCCAACAAAGCGGGACCGCAGATACGCAGTATTTT CASSQQSGTADTQYF
TRBJ2-3 - TRBD2 TRBV4-1 TGCGCCAGCAGCGTCCTGATTTCTAGCGGGAGTCTCGCAGATACGCAGTATTTT CASSVLISSGSLADTQYF
TRBJ2-7 - - TRBV2 TGTGCCAGCAGTGACTCTGGACAGACCTACTACGAGCAGTACTTC CASSDSGQTYYEQYF
TRBJ2-7 - - TRBV4-2 TGTGCCAGCAGCCAAGATGGTGGGCAGGGGACCACCTACGAGCAGTACTTC CASSQDGGQGTTYEQYF
TRBJ2-3 - TRBD2 TRBV5-1 TGCGCCAGCAGCTTGGCGGCTAGCGGGAGTACAGATACGCAGTATTTT CASSLAASGSTDTQYF
TRBJ2-3 - - TRBV7-2 TGTGCCAGCAGCTTAGTAGGGGACTTTAGCACAGATACGCAGTATTTT CASSLVGDFSTDTQYF
TRBJ1-2 few TRBD1 TRBV6-4 TGTGCCAGCAGTGGAAGATCCAATAGGACAGGAGGATATGGCTACACCTTC CASSGRSNRTGGYGYTF
TRBJ2-1 - - TRBV2 TGTGCCAGCAGTGAAGACAGATACTCCTACAATGAGCAGTTCTTC CASSEDRYSYNEQFF